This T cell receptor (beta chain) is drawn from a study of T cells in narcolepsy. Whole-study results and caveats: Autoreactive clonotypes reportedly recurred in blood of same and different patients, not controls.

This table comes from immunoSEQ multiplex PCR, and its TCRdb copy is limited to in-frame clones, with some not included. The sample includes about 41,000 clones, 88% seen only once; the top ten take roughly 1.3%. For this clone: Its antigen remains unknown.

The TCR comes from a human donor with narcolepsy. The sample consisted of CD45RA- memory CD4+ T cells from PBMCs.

The CDR3 DNA follows: TGCAGCGTTGAAACCCAACTAGGGGAAATCGGCGGTCTAAGAGTAGGTGAGCAGTTCTTC. It translates to CSVETQLGEIGGLRVGEQFF. The chain joins TRBV29-1 to TRBJ2-1, with D perhaps given as TRBD1 or TRBD2 (5 bases each). CDR3 length equals 20 residues. V was cut by 2 bases and J by 9 bases, with 35 bases left in between. Germline CDR1 is SQVTM and CDR2 is ANQGSEA.